A selection of T cell receptor beta chains follows, all from one sample in a study of T cell changes during pregnancy in multiple sclerosis. Assay used: immunoSEQ multiplex PCR; TCRdb lists only in-frame clones, some missing. The table has about 67,000 clones, approximately 92% seen once. The material was peripheral blood, obtained in the first trimester of pregnancy. The receptors shown here come from a female donor with multiple sclerosis, enrolled in a pregnancy study. The CDR3 runs from the conserved cysteine through the conserved F or W. Fields, in order: J gene, V gene, D gene, clone size, CDR3 protein, CDR3 DNA. D genes are given only for firm matches. The size field is filled for only some rows; it gives once, few, many or a size class.

TRBJ2-5	TRBV10-2	NA	NA	CASSYGTLQETQYF	TGCGCCAGCTCGTACGGGACACTTCAAGAGACCCAGTACTTC
TRBJ2-2	TRBV6-1	NA	NA	CASNRVDTGELFF	TGTGCCAGCAACAGGGTAGACACCGGGGAGCTGTTTTTT
TRBJ2-2	TRBV2	TRBD2	once	CASAAGGFTGELFF	TGTGCCAGCGCGGCGGGGGGCTTCACCGGGGAGCTGTTTTTT
TRBJ2-3	TRBV2	TRBD2	NA	CASSERLAGWYYTTDTQYF	TGTGCCAGCAGTGAACGACTAGCGGGGTGGTATTACACAACAGATACGCAGTATTTT
TRBJ2-5	TRBV5-1	NA	NA	CASSLVLDSQETQYF	TGCGCCAGCAGCTTGGTATTGGACAGTCAGGAGACCCAGTACTTC
TRBJ2-7	TRBV6-1	TRBD1	NA	CASIRPGQGSYEQYF	TGTGCCAGCATTCGGCCGGGACAGGGCTCCTACGAGCAGTACTTC
TRBJ1-2	TRBV21-1	NA	NA	CASSIRPDTNYGYTF	TGTGCCAGCAGCATCCGGCCCGACACTAACTATGGCTACACCTTC
TRBJ2-7	TRBV9	NA	NA	CASSVGDNSYEQYF	TGTGCCAGCAGCGTAGGGGACAACTCCTACGAGCAGTACTTC
TRBJ2-7	TRBV7-2	NA	once	CASSLVLKGSYEQYF	TGTGCCAGCAGCTTAGTGTTAAAAGGGAGTTACGAGCAGTACTTC
TRBJ1-1	TRBV2	NA	NA	CASTVQPGDTEAFF	TGTGCCAGCACCGTACAGCCAGGGGACACTGAAGCTTTCTTT
TRBJ2-1	TRBV5-4	NA	NA	CASSLGDFYNEQFF	TGTGCCAGCAGCTTGGGAGACTTCTACAATGAGCAGTTCTTC
TRBJ2-5	TRBV6-1	TRBD1	NA	CASSQGDREKETQYF	TGTGCCAGCAGTCAGGGGGACAGGGAAAAAGAGACCCAGTACTTC
TRBJ2-7	TRBV11-1	TRBD1	NA	CASSRGTARSYEQYF	TGTGCCAGCAGCCGTGGGACAGCAAGGTCCTACGAGCAGTACTTC
TRBJ1-1	TRBV28	NA	NA	CASSLVGTMNTEAFF	TGTGCCAGCAGTTTAGTAGGAACTATGAACACTGAAGCTTTCTTT
TRBJ1-1	TRBV30	NA	NA	CAWSPEMNTEAFF	TGTGCCTGGAGTCCTGAGATGAACACTGAAGCTTTCTTT
TRBJ2-2	TRBV27	NA	once	CASSRSAGPNTGELFF	TGTGCCAGCAGCCGCTCGGCGGGGCCGAACACCGGGGAGCTGTTTTTT
TRBJ1-2	TRBV14	TRBD1	NA	CASSRPGQGFYGYTF	TGTGCCAGCAGCCGCCCGGGACAGGGTTTCTATGGCTACACCTTC
TRBJ2-2	TRBV27	TRBD1	once	CASGRTGVKTGELFF	TGTGCCAGCGGCCGGACAGGGGTAAAGACCGGGGAGCTGTTTTTT